The 18 T cell receptor beta chains below were found in one sample sequenced in a study of CD8 T cells in Susac syndrome. Random hexamers primed reverse transcription of about 0.45 to 1 ug RNA. TCRdb fed the immunoSEQ multiplex PCR reads into MiXCR, producing one record per CDR3 protein. This sample has 250,000 to 300,000 distinct CDR3 sequences, with 85% found just once. Sequencing was performed on CD8+ T cells from PBMCs. These receptor sequences come from a human donor with multiple sclerosis.

CDR3 nucleotides: TGTGCCAGCAGTGAAAGACTAGCTGGGAGCTCCTACAATGAGCAGTTCTTC. This encodes CASSERLAGSSYNEQFF. The rearrangement links TRBV2 to TRBJ2-1, with 7 nucleotides matching TRBD2. The CDR3 spans 17 residues. CDR1 SNHLY and CDR2 FYNNEI come from the germline V gene. Germline trimming cut 2 bases from V and 0 bases from J; bases unmatched to any gene: 7.

The rearrangement links TRBV28 to TRBJ1-3, with D unresolved. This CDR3 has 11 amino acids. The V end lost 7 bases, the J end lost 6 bases, and 7 bases lay between the germline ends. Germline CDR1 MDHEN, CDR2 SYDVKM. As DNA, the CDR3 is TGTGCCAGCACCTCGGAAAACACCATATATTTT. Encoded protein: CASTSENTIYF. Using reference TRBV28 and TRBJ1-3 for the parts outside the CDR3, the full variable domain is DVKVTQSSRYLVKRTGEKVFLECVQDMDHENMFWYRQDPGLGLRLIYFSYDVKMKEKGDIPEGYSVSREKKERFSLILESASTNQTSMYLCASTSENTIYFGEGSWLTVV.

The rearrangement links TRBV19 to TRBJ2-7, with D hard to call. CDR1 LNHDA and CDR2 SQIVND come from the germline V gene (reference sequence). This CDR3 contains 11 residues. Trimming removed 6 bases at V and 6 bases at J, with 9 bases between. CDR3 DNA: TGTGCCAGTAGCGCCGGGTCCGAGCAGTACTTC. Protein sequence: CASSAGSEQYF.

The chain has TRBV7-9 and TRBJ1-1; TRBD1 aligns across 8 bases. The CDR3 has 15 amino acids. Germline V gene sequence: CDR1 SEHNR, CDR2 FQNEAQ (reference sequence). The junction had 6 bases not matched to a gene; V was cut back by 4 bases and J by 2 bases. The DNA of the CDR3 is TGTGCCAGCAGCTCCGGACAGGGCGCAAACACTGAAGCTTTCTTT. The encoded protein is CASSSGQGANTEAFF.

This clonotype was seen just once. The chain combines TRBV5-1 with TRBJ1-2; D may be TRBD1 (5 bases). V shed 2 bases and J shed 4 bases, with 6 bases lying between them. The CDR3 totals 12 residues. The germline V gene has CDR1 SGHRS and CDR2 YFSETQ. For the CDR3, the DNA is TGCGCCAGCAGCTTTACAGGCTATGGCTACACCTTC. Protein sequence: CASSFTGYGYTF.

The CDR3 sequence is CASSWESYGDTQYF. The CDR3 DNA reads as TGTGCCAGCAGTTGGGAGAGCTATGGGGATACGCAGTATTTT. The chain couples TRBV28 to TRBJ2-3, with D maybe TRBD2 (5 bases). CDR3 length equals 14 residues. Looked up from germline, CDR1 is MDHEN and CDR2 is SYDVKM. V was cut by 4 bases and J by 6 bases, with 14 bases left in between.

The chain recombines TRBV4-3 with TRBJ2-1; D is undetermined. The V and J ends lost 0 bases and 3 bases respectively, with 12 bases between them. The CDR3 runs to 16 residues. Germline V gives CDR1 LGHNA, CDR2 YSLEER. The CDR3 nucleotides are TGCGCCAGCAGCCAAGATTTGGTTCCTCTCTACAATGAGCAGTTCTTC. It translates to CASSQDLVPLYNEQFF.

This clonotype was counted only a few times. This chain's CDR3 is CASSQEGELFDEQFF. The CDR3 bases are TGCGCCAGCAGCCAAGAGGGGGAACTCTTCGATGAGCAGTTCTTC. V usage is TRBV4-3 and J usage is TRBJ2-1; D is perhaps TRBD1 or TRBD2 (5 bases each). The ends were cut back, 0 bases at V and 8 bases at J, with 14 bases in the middle. CDR1 and CDR2 from the germline V gene are LGHNA and YSLEER. The CDR3 is 15 amino acids.

The V call is TRBV19, the J call TRBJ2-2; 12 bases are a match to TRBD2. V was clipped by 4 bases and J by 0 bases; unmatched bases: 12. CDR1 and CDR2 (germline): LNHDA, SQIVND (reference sequence). The CDR3 sequence is 20 residues long. The CDR3 DNA follows: TGTGCCAGTAGTACCTCCGTCTATCTAGCGGGAGGGCCGAACACCGGGGAGCTGTTTTTT. The encoded protein is CASSTSVYLAGGPNTGELFF.

The chain links TRBV24-1 to TRBJ1-1, with TRBD1 matching 7 bases. Germline CDR1 and CDR2: KGHDR and SFDVKD. Trimming at V came to 3 bases and at J to 8 bases, leaving 2 bases not matched to a gene. CDR3 size: 12 residues. This chain's CDR3 is CATSDMTGEAFF. The CDR3 DNA follows: TGTGCCACCAGTGATATGACAGGGGAAGCTTTCTTT.

The chain employs TRBV7-2 and TRBJ2-5; D uncertain. Germline CDR1 is SGHTA and CDR2 is FQGNSA. The CDR3 covers 11 residues. With 6 bases removed from V and 5 bases from J, the gap between germline ends came to 7 bases. The CDR3: CASRGLETQYF. The CDR3 coding sequence is TGTGCCAGCAGGGGCCTGGAGACCCAGTACTTC. The variable domain in full, with the rest retrieved from reference TRBV7-2 and TRBJ2-5, is GAGVSQSPSNKVTEKGKDVELRCDPISGHTALYWYRQSLGQGLEFLIYFQGNSAPDKSGLPSDRFSAERTGGSVSTLTIQRTQQEDSAVYLCASRGLETQYFGPGTRLLVL.

This sequence joins TRBV7-3 and TRBJ2-2; TRBD2 matches at 10 bases. Germline values: CDR1 SGHTA, CDR2 FQGTGA. The CDR3 loop spans 17 amino acids. V shed 5 bases and J 5 bases; nucleotides not matched to a gene: 11. As DNA, the CDR3 is TGTGCCAGCAGCCCCCTCCAGCGGGAGGGGAAAACCGGGGAGCTGTTTTTT. Its translation: CASSPLQREGKTGELFF.

CDR3 sequence: CASSRSIGGELFF. The CDR3 bases are TGCGCCAGCAGCCGATCCATTGGAGGGGAGCTGTTTTTT. This sequence joins TRBV4-1 and TRBJ2-2; D remains unclear. CDR1 and CDR2 from the germline V gene are MGHRA and YSYEKL. The ends were cut back, 4 bases at V and 8 bases at J, with 11 bases in the middle. The CDR3 is 13 residues long.

CDR3 sequence: CSGLLGESEQYF. CDR3 nucleotide sequence: TGCAGTGGACTGCTTGGAGAGAGCGAGCAGTACTTC. The chain is built from TRBV20-1 and TRBJ2-7; no firm D call. The CDR3 sequence is 12 residues long. Trimming cost V 7 bases and J 6 bases, with 16 bases left between them. CDR1 and CDR2 from the germline V gene are DFQATT and SNEGSKA (reference sequence).

The chain carries TRBV6-5 and TRBJ2-7; D is perhaps TRBD2 (5 bases). The CDR3 loop spans 11 amino acids. Germline loops: CDR1 MNHEY, CDR2 SVGAGI. Deletions cut 7 bases from V and 7 bases from J, with 11 bases between. The CDR3 DNA sequence: TGTGCCAGCAACCCCCCGGGGGAGCAGTACTTC. Translated, it gives CASNPPGEQYF.

Only one count was recorded for this clonotype. V gene TRBV12-3 or TRBV12-4 combines with J gene TRBJ1-1; 8 nucleotides align to TRBD1. The CDR3 extends over 15 amino acids. J gave up 0 bases and V 5 bases, and 5 bases lay outside the gene matches. Written as DNA, the CDR3 is TGTGCCAGCAGTATCCCACAGGGGGTGAACACTGAAGCTTTCTTT. Its translation is CASSIPQGVNTEAFF.

The gene calls are TRBV12-5 and TRBJ2-7; TRBD1 is a possible D gene (8 bases). With 2 bases removed from V and 1 base from J, the gap between germline ends came to 21 bases. Looked up from germline, CDR1 is LGHNT and CDR2 is FRNRAP. The CDR3 runs to 18 residues. The CDR3, as DNA: TGTGCTAGTGGTTTGTCACCGGGGGGACAGGAGAGTTCCTACGAGCAGTACTTC. Amino acid sequence: CASGLSPGGQESSYEQYF. The whole variable domain, remainder taken from reference TRBV12-5 and TRBJ2-7, is DARVTQTPRHKVTEMGQEVTMRCQPILGHNTVFWYRQTMMQGLELLAYFRNRAPLDDSGMPKDRFSAEMPDATLATLKIQPSEPRDSAVYFCASGLSPGGQESSYEQYFGPGTRLTVT.

The J gene is TRBJ2-2, the V gene TRBV10-3; tentatively, D is TRBD1 (5 bases). This CDR3 has 14 residues. CDR1 is ENHRY, CDR2 SYGVKD, per germline. Between the trimmed V and J ends, which lost 2 bases and 7 bases, there was a span of 11 bases. CDR3 amino acids: CAISEPQDLGELFF. CDR3 DNA: TGTGCCATCAGTGAGCCACAGGATCTCGGGGAGCTGTTTTTT.